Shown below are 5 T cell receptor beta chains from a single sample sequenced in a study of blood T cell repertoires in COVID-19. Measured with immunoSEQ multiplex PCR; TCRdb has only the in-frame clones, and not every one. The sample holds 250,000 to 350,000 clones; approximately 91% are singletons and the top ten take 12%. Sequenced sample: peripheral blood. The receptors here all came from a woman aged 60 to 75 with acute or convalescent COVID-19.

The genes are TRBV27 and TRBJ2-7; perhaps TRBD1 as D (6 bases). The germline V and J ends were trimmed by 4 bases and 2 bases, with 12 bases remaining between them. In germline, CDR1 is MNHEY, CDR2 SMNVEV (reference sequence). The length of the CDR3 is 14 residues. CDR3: CASSSGTYTYEQYF. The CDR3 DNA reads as TGTGCCAGCAGTTCGGGGACATACACCTACGAGCAGTACTTC.

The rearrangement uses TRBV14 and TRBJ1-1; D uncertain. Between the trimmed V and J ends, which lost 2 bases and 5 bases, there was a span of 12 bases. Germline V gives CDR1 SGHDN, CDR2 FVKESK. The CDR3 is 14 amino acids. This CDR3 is CASSQMGAGTEAFF. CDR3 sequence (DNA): TGTGCCAGCAGCCAAATGGGCGCGGGAACTGAAGCTTTCTTT.

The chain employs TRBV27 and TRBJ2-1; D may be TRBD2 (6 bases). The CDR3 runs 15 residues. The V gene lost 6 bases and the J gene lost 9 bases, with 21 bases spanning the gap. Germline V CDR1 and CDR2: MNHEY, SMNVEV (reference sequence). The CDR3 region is CASSLTGVSLGEQFF. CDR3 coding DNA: TGTGCCAGCAGCCTAACGGGAGTCTCTCTTGGTGAGCAGTTCTTC.

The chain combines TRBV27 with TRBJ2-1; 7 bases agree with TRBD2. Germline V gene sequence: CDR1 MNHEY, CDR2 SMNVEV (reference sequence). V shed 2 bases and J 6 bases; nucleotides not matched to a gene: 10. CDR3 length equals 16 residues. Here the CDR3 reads CASSLGGAGKANEQFF. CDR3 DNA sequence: TGTGCCAGCAGTTTAGGAGGAGCGGGAAAAGCCAATGAGCAGTTCTTC.

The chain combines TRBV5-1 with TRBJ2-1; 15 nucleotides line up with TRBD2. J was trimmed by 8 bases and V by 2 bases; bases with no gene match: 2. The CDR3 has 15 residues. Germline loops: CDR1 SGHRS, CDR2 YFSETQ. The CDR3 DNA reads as TGCGCCAGCAGCTTAGGGACTAGCGGGAGGCATGAGCAGTTCTTC. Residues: CASSLGTSGRHEQFF.